Presented here are 11 T cell receptor beta chains from one specimen sequenced in a study of T cells after yellow fever vaccination. Using its own MiXCR run on the 5' RACE reads, TCRdb lists one record per CDR3 protein. Of about 69,000 distinct CDR3 sequences listed, around 5% are singletons. The input for sequencing was CD4+ T cells sorted from PBMCs, taken less than 16 days after the first yellow fever vaccination. These TCRs come from a man between 18 and 35 years old who received the YFV17D yellow fever vaccine.

This clonotype occurred many times. The J gene is TRBJ2-1, the V gene TRBV7-2; D may be TRBD2 (7 bases). Trimming took 5 bases from V and 3 from J, leaving 20 bases between them. Germline V gives CDR1 SGHTA, CDR2 FQGNSA. This CDR3 comprises 17 residues. The CDR3: CASSPGRGGGIYNEQFF. CDR3 bases: TGTGCCAGCAGCCCCGGTAGAGGGGGGGGCATCTACAATGAGCAGTTCTTC.

This clonotype appeared many times. This chain connects TRBV5-1 to TRBJ1-1; D is ambiguous. The CDR3 contains 14 residues. Germline V gene lookup returns CDR1 SGHRS and CDR2 YFSETQ. V was pared by 1 base and J by 1 base, with 8 bases between. The CDR3 nucleotides read TGCGCCAGCAGCTTGTACCAGCAGAACACTGAAGCTTTCTTT. Protein product: CASSLYQQNTEAFF.

There are many counts of this clonotype. The rearrangement joins TRBV4-3 to TRBJ2-5; TRBD2 aligns across 10 bases. V lost 2 bases, J lost 3 bases, and 6 bases stayed unmatched. From germline, CDR1 is LGHNA and CDR2 YSLEER. CDR3 length: 16 residues. The CDR3 reads CASSQQAGGQKETQYF. Written as DNA, the CDR3 is TGCGCCAGCAGCCAACAAGCGGGGGGGCAAAAAGAGACCCAGTACTTC.

This clonotype has only one observation. Being one base from a much bigger clone, this may be a read error. The chain carries TRBV7-3 and TRBJ2-3; no firm D call. CDR1 is SGHTA and CDR2 is FQGTGA in the germline V gene. This CDR3 region has 13 residues. Written as DNA, the CDR3 is TGTGCCGGCAGCTTAAGGAGCACAGATACGCAGTATTTT. Its translation is CAGSLRSTDTQYF.

This clonotype was detected many times. The chain couples TRBV11-1 to TRBJ2-3; D is undetermined. The CDR3 extends over 11 amino acids. CDR1 and CDR2 from the germline V gene are SGHAT and FQDESV (reference sequence). The V end was cut by 6 bases, the J end by 2 bases, with 3 bases between. CDR3 in amino acids: CASSYTDTQYF. Written as DNA, the CDR3 is TGTGCCAGCAGTTACACAGATACGCAGTATTTT.

Many counts were recorded for this clonotype. This rearrangement joins TRBV4-1 to TRBJ2-7, with D unclear. Per the germline V gene, CDR1 is MGHRA and CDR2 is YSYEKL. The CDR3 has 15 amino acids. V shed 0 bases and J shed 2 bases, with 11 bases lying between them. CDR3 nucleotides: TGCGCCAGCAGCCAAGAGGAGTTGCGCACCTACGAGCAGTACGTC. Encoded protein: CASSQEELRTYEQYV.

The sample holds a few counts of this clonotype. The chain employs TRBV7-2 and TRBJ1-6; weak D call: TRBD1 (6 bases). V shed 2 bases and J shed 7 bases, with 15 bases lying between them. The CDR3 is 16 amino acids. The germline CDR1 and CDR2 sequences are SGHTA and FQGNSA. The DNA of the CDR3 is TGTGCCAGCAGCTTATCGGCGACAGGAGGAAATTCACCCCTCCACTTT. It specifies CASSLSATGGNSPLHF.

This clonotype was seen many times. The chain joins TRBV7-2 to TRBJ2-7; D possibly matches TRBD1 or TRBD2 (7 bases each). The CDR3 loop spans 14 amino acids. Trimming left V 0 bases short and J 6 bases short, with 12 bases between. Per germline, CDR1 SGHTA and CDR2 FQGNSA. As DNA, the CDR3 is TGTGCCAGCAGCTTAGCGTTCAGGGGGGGCGAGCAGTACTTC. Translating it yields CASSLAFRGGEQYF.

This clonotype was counted many times. The chain is built from TRBV28 and TRBJ2-6, with TRBD1 matching over 8 bases. V was clipped by 4 bases and J by 2 bases; unmatched bases: 1. The CDR3 is made up of 15 amino acids. Germline V gene data show CDR1 as MDHEN and CDR2 as SYDVKM. This chain's CDR3 is CASSSGGAGANVLTF. Here the CDR3 DNA reads TGTGCCAGCAGTTCAGGGGGCGCTGGGGCCAACGTCCTGACTTTC. The variable domain in full, completed from reference TRBV28 and TRBJ2-6, reads DVKVTQSSRYLVKRTGEKVFLECVQDMDHENMFWYRQDPGLGLRLIYFSYDVKMKEKGDIPEGYSVSREKKERFSLILESASTNQTSMYLCASSSGGAGANVLTFGAGSRLTVL.

This clonotype has just a few counts. This sequence joins TRBV7-9 and TRBJ2-3; no firm D call. This CDR3 contains 12 residues. V lost 5 bases and J 2 bases, leaving 5 bases between the germline ends. CDR1 is SEHNR, CDR2 FQNEAQ, per germline (reference sequence). The CDR3 protein is CASSENTDTQYF. The DNA for the CDR3 is TGTGCCAGCAGCGAAAACACAGATACGCAGTATTTT.

This clonotype was found many times. The chain couples TRBV5-4 to TRBJ1-2, with D perhaps TRBD1 (6 bases). This CDR3 is built from 14 residues. Trimming pared 4 bases from V and 4 bases from J, leaving 14 bases between. Germline V lookup: CDR1 SGHNT, CDR2 YYREEE (reference sequence). The CDR3 reads CASSPLTGPYGYTF. The CDR3 DNA reads TGTGCCAGCAGCCCACTGACAGGTCCCTATGGCTACACCTTC.